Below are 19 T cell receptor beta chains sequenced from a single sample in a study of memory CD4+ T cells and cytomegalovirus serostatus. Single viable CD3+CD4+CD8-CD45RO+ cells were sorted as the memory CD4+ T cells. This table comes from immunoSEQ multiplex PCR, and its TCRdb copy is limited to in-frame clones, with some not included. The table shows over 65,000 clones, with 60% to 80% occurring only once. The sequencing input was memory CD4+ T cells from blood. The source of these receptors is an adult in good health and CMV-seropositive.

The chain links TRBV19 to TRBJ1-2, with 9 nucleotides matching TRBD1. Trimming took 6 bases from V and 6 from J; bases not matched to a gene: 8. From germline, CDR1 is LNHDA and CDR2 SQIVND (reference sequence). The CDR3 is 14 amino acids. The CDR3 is CASSRVQGAHGYTF. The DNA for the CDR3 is TGTGCCAGTAGCAGGGTACAGGGGGCCCATGGCTACACCTTC. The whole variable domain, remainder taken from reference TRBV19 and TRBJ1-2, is DGGITQSPKYLFRKEGQNVTLSCEQNLNHDAMYWYRQDPGQGLRLIYYSQIVNDFQKGDIAEGYSVSREKKESFPLTVTSAQKNPTAFYLCASSRVQGAHGYTFGSGTRLTVV.

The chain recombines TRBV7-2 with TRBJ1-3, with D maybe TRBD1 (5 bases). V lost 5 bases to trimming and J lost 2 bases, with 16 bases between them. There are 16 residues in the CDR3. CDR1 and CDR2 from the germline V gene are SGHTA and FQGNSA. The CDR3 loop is CASSPLFRGAGNTIYF. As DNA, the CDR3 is TGTGCCAGCAGCCCCCTGTTTCGGGGGGCTGGAAACACCATATATTTT.

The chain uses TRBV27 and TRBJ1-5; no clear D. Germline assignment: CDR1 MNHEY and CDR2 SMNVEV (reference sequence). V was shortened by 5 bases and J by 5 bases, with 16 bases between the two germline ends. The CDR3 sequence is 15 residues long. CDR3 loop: CASSPLLGADQPQHF. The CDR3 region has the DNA TGTGCCAGCAGTCCCCTCCTGGGAGCCGATCAGCCCCAGCATTTT.

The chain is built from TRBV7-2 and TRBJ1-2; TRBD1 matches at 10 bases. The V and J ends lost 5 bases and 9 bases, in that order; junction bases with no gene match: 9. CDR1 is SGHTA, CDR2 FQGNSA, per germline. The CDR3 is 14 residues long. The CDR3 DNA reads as TGTGCCAGCAGCCGTCGCTGGGACAGGGGCAGCTACACCTTC. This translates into CASSRRWDRGSYTF.

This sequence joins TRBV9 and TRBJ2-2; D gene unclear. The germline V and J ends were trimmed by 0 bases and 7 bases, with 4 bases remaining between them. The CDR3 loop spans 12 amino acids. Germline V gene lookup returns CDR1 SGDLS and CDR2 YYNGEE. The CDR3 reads CASSVGVGELFF. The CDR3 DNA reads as TGTGCCAGCAGCGTAGGGGTCGGGGAGCTGTTTTTT. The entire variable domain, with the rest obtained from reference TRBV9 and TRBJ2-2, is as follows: DSGVTQTPKHLITATGQRVTLRCSPRSGDLSVYWYQQSLDQGLQFLIQYYNGEERAKGNILERFSAQQFPDLHSELNLSSLELGDSALYFCASSVGVGELFFGEGSRLTVL.

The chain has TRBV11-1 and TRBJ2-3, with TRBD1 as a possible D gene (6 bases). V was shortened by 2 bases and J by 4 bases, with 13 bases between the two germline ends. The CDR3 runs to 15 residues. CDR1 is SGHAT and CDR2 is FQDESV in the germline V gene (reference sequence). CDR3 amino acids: CASSLRGQHPDTQYF. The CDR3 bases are TGTGCCAGCAGCTTACGCGGACAGCATCCAGATACGCAGTATTTT.

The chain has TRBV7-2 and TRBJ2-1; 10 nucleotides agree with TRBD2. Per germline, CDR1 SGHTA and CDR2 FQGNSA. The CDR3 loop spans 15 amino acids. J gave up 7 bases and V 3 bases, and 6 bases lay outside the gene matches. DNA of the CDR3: TGTGCCAGCAGCTTTTCAGCGGGAGGGCATAATGAGCAGTTCTTC. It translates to CASSFSAGGHNEQFF. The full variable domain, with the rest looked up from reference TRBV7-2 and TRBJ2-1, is GAGVSQSPSNKVTEKGKDVELRCDPISGHTALYWYRQSLGQGLEFLIYFQGNSAPDKSGLPSDRFSAERTGGSVSTLTIQRTQQEDSAVYLCASSFSAGGHNEQFFGPGTRLTVL.

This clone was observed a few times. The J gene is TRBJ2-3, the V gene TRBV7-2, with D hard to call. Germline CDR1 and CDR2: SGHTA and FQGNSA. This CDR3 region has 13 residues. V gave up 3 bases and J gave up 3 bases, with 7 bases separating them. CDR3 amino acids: CASSFLATDTQYF. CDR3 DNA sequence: TGTGCCAGCAGCTTCTTGGCGACAGATACGCAGTATTTT.

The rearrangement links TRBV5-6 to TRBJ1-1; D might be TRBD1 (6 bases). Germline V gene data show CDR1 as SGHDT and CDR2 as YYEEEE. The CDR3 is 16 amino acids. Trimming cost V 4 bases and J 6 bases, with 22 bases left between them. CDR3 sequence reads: CASSATLVGAVAEAFF. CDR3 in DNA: TGTGCCAGCAGCGCAACCCTAGTGGGGGCGGTCGCTGAAGCTTTCTTT.

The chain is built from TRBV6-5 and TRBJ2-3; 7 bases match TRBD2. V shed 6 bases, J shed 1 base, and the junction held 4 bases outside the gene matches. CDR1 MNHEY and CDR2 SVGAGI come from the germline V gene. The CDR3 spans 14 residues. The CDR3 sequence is CASRKTSGTDTQYF. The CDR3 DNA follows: TGTGCCAGCAGAAAAACTAGCGGCACAGATACGCAGTATTTT.

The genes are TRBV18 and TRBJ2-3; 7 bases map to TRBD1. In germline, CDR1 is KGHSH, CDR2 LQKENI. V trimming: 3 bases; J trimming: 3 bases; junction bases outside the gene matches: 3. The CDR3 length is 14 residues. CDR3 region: CASSPRQGTDTQYF. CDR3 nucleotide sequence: TGTGCCAGCTCACCGCGACAGGGTACAGATACGCAGTATTTT. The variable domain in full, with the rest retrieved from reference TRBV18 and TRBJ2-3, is NAGVMQNPRHLVRRRGQEARLRCSPMKGHSHVYWYRQLPEEGLKFMVYLQKENIIDESGMPKERFSAEFPKEGPSILRIQQVVRGDSAAYFCASSPRQGTDTQYFGPGTRLTVL.

DNA of the CDR3: TGCGCCAGCAGCGGGGGGACAGGGGGCCTTGGCTACACCTTC. This translates into CASSGGTGGLGYTF. The chain joins TRBV5-1 to TRBJ1-2; 12 bases line up with TRBD1. CDR3 length equals 14 residues. Per the germline V gene, CDR1 is SGHRS and CDR2 is YFSETQ. Trimming cost V 4 bases and J 7 bases; bases outside gene matches: 5.

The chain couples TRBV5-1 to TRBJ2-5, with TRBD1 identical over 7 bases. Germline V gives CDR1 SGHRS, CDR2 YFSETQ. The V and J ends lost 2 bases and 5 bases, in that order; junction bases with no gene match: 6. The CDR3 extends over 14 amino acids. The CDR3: CASSFTGARETQYF. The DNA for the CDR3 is TGCGCCAGCAGCTTCACAGGGGCCCGGGAGACCCAGTACTTC.

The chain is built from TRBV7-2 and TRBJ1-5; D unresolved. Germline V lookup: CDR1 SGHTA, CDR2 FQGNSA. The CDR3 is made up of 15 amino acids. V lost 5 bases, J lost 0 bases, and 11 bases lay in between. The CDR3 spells CASSPLPYSNQPQHF. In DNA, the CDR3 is TGTGCCAGCAGCCCCCTCCCCTATAGCAATCAGCCCCAGCATTTT. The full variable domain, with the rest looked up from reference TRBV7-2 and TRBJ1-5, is GAGVSQSPSNKVTEKGKDVELRCDPISGHTALYWYRQSLGQGLEFLIYFQGNSAPDKSGLPSDRFSAERTGGSVSTLTIQRTQQEDSAVYLCASSPLPYSNQPQHFGDGTRLSIL.

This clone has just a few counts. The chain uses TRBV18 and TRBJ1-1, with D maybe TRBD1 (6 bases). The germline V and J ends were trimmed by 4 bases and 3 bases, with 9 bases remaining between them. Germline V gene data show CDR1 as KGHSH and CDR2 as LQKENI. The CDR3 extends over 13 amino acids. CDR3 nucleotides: TGTGCCAGCTCACAAGGACAGTACACTGAAGCTTTCTTT. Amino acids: CASSQGQYTEAFF.

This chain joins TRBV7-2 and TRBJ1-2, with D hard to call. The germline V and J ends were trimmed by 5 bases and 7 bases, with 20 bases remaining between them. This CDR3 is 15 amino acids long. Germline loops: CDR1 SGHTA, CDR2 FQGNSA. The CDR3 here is CASSSGPPPRFGYTF. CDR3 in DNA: TGTGCCAGCAGCAGCGGACCCCCTCCAAGATTTGGCTACACCTTC.

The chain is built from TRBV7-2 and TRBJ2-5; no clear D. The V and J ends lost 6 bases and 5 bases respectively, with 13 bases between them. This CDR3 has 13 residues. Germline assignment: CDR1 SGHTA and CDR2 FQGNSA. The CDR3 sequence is CASRPGPRETQYF. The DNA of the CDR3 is TGTGCCAGCAGGCCCGGCCCGCGGGAGACCCAGTACTTC.

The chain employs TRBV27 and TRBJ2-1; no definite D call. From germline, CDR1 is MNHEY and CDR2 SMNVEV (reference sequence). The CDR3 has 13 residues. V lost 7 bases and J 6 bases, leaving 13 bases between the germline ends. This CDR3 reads CASIHRSPNEQFF. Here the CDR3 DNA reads TGTGCCAGCATTCATAGGTCCCCCAATGAGCAGTTCTTC.

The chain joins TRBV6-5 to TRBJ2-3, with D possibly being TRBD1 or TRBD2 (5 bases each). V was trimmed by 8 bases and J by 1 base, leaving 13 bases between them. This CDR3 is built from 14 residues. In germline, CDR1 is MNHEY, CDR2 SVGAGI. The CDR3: CASRLVGGTDTQYF. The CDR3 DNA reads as TGTGCCAGCCGACTGGTGGGGGGCACAGATACGCAGTATTTT.